The subject of this entry is one T cell receptor beta chain. The primer mix had 60 Vbeta and 13 Jbeta primers. Using immunoSEQ multiplex PCR, the repertoire was profiled, and TCRdb retains in-frame clones only, with some absent. The data show 150,000 to 200,000 clones, 65% to 70% seen once. The data are from a study of cytomegalovirus exposure and HLA in healthy donors. CDR1 LNHDA and CDR2 SQIVND come from the germline V gene (reference sequence). The CDR3 loop spans 15 amino acids. V shed 8 bases and J shed 0 bases, with 17 bases lying between them. The sequenced sample was PBMCs. The chain recombines TRBV19 with TRBJ2-7; no firm D call. The clonotype originates from a woman aged 18-29 years in good health and CMV-seropositive. The CDR3 is CASANTDSHSYEQYF. The DNA for the CDR3 is TGTGCCAGTGCGAACACTGACTCCCACTCCTACGAGCAGTACTTC.